This T cell receptor beta chain appears in the sequencing data of a study of T cell repertoires in cytomegalovirus infection (dated by TCRdb to between 2018 and 2021). Study-wide context: The peptide stimulations were aimed at well-studied HLA-B-restricted epitopes as well as recently identified HLA-C-restricted CMV epitopes, whose presentation resists viral immunomodulation. The HLA type of each donor mattered for the analysis, because public TCR beta signatures pointed to carriage of CMV infection along with the matching HLA type. Summary of the overall study and its limitations: The ex vivo response was dominated by HLA-C-restricted CMV-specific TCR beta clonotypes, and the single most frequent clonotype in two of eight donors was supplied by these HLA-C-restricted clonotypes. Cumulative frequency of public TCR beta family members discriminated carriers of CMV infection plus the relevant HLA type in this cohort and an independent roughly 320-donor cohort.

Sequencing used an Illumina HiSeq 1500. TCRdb redid the processing of the public reads, applying fastp at Q25 and MiXCR, and retained in-frame beta chains. Each record represents a unique CDR3 protein, reported with the most common genes and DNA among its rows. The sample table contains approximately 1,000,000 distinct CDR3 sequences; only one count was recorded for less than 35% of them. The ten largest account for over 13% of the sample. The label giving this sample's treatment or condition can be read as: in vitro stimulation with specific CMV peptide epitopes to enrich CMV-specific T cells. Concerning this clonotype: The antigen this receptor binds is unknown. Base qualities are missing; no much larger clone stands one base away.

The CDR3 spans 15 residues, from the cysteine through the phenylalanine. Left in the record is the CDR3 DNA by itself, 45 bases read in frame from the first base. CDR1 and CDR2, looked up from the germline V gene, are SGHDT and YYEEEE. V loses 4 bases, J loses 7 bases, and the germline ends lie 18 bases apart. This clonotype was sampled from a human donor in good health (CMV status not recorded). Some clones in this sample may be carry-over from other donors' samples. Material: cultured CD8+ T cells from PBMCs, obtained from culture after CMV antigen stimulation. The chain was built from TRBV5-6 and TRBJ1-5, with the D segment identity uncertain. Here is the DNA: TGTGCCAGCAGCCGGTGGGCCGAGAGGAAGCAGCCCCAGCATTTT. Its protein product is CASSRWAERKQPQHF.